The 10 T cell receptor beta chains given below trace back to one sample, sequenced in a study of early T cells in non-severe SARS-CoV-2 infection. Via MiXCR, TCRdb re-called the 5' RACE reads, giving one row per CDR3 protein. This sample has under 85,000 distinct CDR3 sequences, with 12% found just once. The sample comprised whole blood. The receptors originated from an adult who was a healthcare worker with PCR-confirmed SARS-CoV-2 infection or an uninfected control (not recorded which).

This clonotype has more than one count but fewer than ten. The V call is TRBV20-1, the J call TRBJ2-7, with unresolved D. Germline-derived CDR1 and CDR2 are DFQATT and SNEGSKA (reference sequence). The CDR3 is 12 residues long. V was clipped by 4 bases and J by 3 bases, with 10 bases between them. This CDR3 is CSAKSLGYEQYF. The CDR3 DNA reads TGCAGTGCTAAAAGCCTAGGCTACGAGCAGTACTTC.

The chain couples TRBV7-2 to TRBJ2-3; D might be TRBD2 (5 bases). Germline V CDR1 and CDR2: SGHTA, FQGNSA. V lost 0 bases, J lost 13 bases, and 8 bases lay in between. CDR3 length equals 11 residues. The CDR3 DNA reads TGTGCCAGCAGCTTAGCGGTGGAGGAGTATTTT. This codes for CASSLAVEEYF.

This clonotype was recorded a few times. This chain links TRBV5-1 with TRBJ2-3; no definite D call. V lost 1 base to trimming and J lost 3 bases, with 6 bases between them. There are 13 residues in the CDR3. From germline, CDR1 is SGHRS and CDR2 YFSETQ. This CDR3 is CASSLYVTDTQYF. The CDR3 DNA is TGCGCCAGCAGCTTGTATGTTACAGATACGCAGTATTTT. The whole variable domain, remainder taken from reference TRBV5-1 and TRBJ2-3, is KAGVTQTPRYLIKTRGQQVTLSCSPISGHRSVSWYQQTPGQGLQFLFEYFSETQRNKGNFPGRFSGRQFSNSRSEMNVSTLELGDSALYLCASSLYVTDTQYFGPGTRLTVL.

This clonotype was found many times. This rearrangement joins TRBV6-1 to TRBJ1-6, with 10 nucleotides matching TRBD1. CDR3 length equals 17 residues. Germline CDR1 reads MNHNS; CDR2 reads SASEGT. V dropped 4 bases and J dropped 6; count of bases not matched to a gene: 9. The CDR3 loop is CASSVEDRGLRNSPLHF. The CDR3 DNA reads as TGTGCCAGCAGTGTTGAAGACAGGGGGCTACGTAATTCACCCCTCCACTTT.

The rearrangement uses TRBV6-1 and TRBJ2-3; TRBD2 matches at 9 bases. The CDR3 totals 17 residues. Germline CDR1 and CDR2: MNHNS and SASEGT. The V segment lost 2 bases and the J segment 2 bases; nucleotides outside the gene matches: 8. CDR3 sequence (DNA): TGTGCCAGCAGTGAAAGAATGGGACTAGCCTACACAGATACGCAGTATTTT. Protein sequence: CASSERMGLAYTDTQYF.

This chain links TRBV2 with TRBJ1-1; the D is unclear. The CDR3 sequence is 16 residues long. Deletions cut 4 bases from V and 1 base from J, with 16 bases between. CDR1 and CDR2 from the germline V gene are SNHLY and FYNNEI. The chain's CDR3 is CASSALLREANTEAFF. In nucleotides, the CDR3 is TGTGCCAGCAGTGCCTTGTTAAGGGAGGCGAACACTGAAGCTTTCTTT. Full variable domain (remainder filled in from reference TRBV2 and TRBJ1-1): EPEVTQTPSHQVTQMGQEVILRCVPISNHLYFYWYRQILGQKVEFLVSFYNNEISEKSEIFDDQFSVERPDGSNFTLKIRSTKLEDSAMYFCASSALLREANTEAFFGQGTRLTVV.

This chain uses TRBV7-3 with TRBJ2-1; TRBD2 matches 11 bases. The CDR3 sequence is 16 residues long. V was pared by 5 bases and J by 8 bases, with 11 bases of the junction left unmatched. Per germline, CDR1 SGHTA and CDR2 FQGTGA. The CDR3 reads CASSPGTSGGGDEQFF. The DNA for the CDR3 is TGTGCCAGCAGCCCCGGGACTAGCGGCGGCGGGGATGAGCAGTTCTTC.

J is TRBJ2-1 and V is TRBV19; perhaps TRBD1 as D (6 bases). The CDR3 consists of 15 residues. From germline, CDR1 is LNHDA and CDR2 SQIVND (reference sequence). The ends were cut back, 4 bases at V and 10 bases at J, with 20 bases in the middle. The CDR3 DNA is TGTGCCAGTAGTACCGGGACCAGGCAGGGGATCGAGCAGTTCTTC. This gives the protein CASSTGTRQGIEQFF.

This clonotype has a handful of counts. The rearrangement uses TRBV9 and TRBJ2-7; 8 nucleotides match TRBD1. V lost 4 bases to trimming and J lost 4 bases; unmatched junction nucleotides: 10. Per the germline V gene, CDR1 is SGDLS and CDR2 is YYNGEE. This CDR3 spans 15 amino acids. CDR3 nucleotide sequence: TGTGCCAGCAGCCGGACAGGGTTGAGGGCGTACGAGCAGTACTTC. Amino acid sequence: CASSRTGLRAYEQYF.

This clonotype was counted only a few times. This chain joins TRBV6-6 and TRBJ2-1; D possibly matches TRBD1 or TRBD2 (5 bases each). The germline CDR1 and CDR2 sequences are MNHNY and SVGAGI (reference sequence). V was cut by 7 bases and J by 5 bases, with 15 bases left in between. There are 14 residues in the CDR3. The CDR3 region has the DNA TGTGCCAGCACCCCCTACCAGGGACACAATGAGCAGTTCTTC. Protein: CASTPYQGHNEQFF.